This T cell receptor beta chain was obtained from a study of T cells in Graves' hyperthyroidism and ophthalmopathy. This CDR3 has 15 amino acids. CDR1 and CDR2 (germline): SGHRS, YFSETQ. The ends were cut back, 4 bases at V and 1 base at J, with 11 bases in the middle. Amplified regions were TCR beta CDR3 sequences from RNA transcripts. TCR CDR3 underwent first-round RT-PCR with the HTBI primer set. TCRdb reprocessed the multiplex PCR reads via MiXCR and lists one record per CDR3 protein. Altogether about 560,000 distinct CDR3 sequences are present, over 15% being singletons, with the ten largest covering around a sixth. This clonotype was counted many times.

The V call is TRBV5-1, the J call TRBJ1-4; D gene ambiguous. Sequencing was carried out using blood. This receptor was taken from a woman younger than 30 with Graves' hyperthyroidism. The CDR3 spells CASSGAAGTNEKLFF. The CDR3 bases are TGCGCCAGCAGCGGAGCCGCCGGAACTAATGAAAAACTGTTTTTT. The variable domain in full, completed from reference TRBV5-1 and TRBJ1-4, reads KAGVTQTPRYLIKTRGQQVTLSCSPISGHRSVSWYQQTPGQGLQFLFEYFSETQRNKGNFPGRFSGRQFSNSRSEMNVSTLELGDSALYLCASSGAAGTNEKLFFGSGTQLSVL.